The 11 T cell receptor beta chains reported below all come from one sample, sequenced in a study of blood T cell repertoires in COVID-19. TCRdb's table, derived via immunoSEQ multiplex PCR, lists solely in-frame clones and lacks some. The sample contains fewer than 70,000 clones, about 85% of which appear only once. What was sequenced was peripheral blood. These receptors originate from a woman in her seventies with active COVID-19.

This chain links TRBV9 with TRBJ2-2; TRBD2 matches at 9 bases. CDR3 length: 19 amino acids. The germline V gene has CDR1 SGDLS and CDR2 YYNGEE. The ends lost 0 bases at V and 1 base at J; junction bases unmatched: 10. The CDR3 nucleotides are TGTGCCAGCAGCGTAGAGGCTAGCGGGAAATACGGGAACACCGGGGAGCTGTTTTTT. Translating it yields CASSVEASGKYGNTGELFF.

CDR3 DNA: TGTGCCAGCAGCTATACAGGCTCGACCTACGAGCAGTACTTC. Protein sequence: CASSYTGSTYEQYF. V and J are TRBV7-2 and TRBJ2-7; tentatively, D is TRBD1 (5 bases). From germline, CDR1 is SGHTA and CDR2 FQGNSA. The CDR3 contains 14 residues. With 4 bases removed from V and 2 bases from J, the gap between germline ends came to 12 bases.

Here the CDR3 DNA reads TGCGCCAGCAGCTTTCTAGCGGGAGACGCTTACGAGCAGTACTTC. Its protein is CASSFLAGDAYEQYF. This chain uses TRBV5-1 with TRBJ2-7, with 10 bases matching TRBD2. V lost 2 bases, J lost 4 bases, and 6 bases stayed unmatched. The CDR3 extends over 15 amino acids. The germline V gene has CDR1 SGHRS and CDR2 YFSETQ.

The chain couples TRBV27 to TRBJ2-2; perhaps TRBD1 as D (6 bases). Germline V CDR1 and CDR2: MNHEY, SMNVEV (reference sequence). The CDR3 sequence is 14 residues long. V lost 5 bases and J 0 bases, leaving 7 bases between the germline ends. The DNA of the CDR3 is TGTGCCAGCAGTAACAGGGCGAACACCGGGGAGCTGTTTTTT. Protein: CASSNRANTGELFF.

The CDR3 DNA is TGTGCCAGCAGCCTTAGGGCCCCGGGGGAGCAGTTCTTC. Amino acid sequence: CASSLRAPGEQFF. This sequence joins TRBV3-1 (or the pseudogene TRBV3-2) and TRBJ2-1; possible D gene TRBD2, 5 bases. CDR1 is LGHDT, CDR2 YNNKEL, per germline (reference sequence). V gave up 4 bases and J gave up 10 bases, with 14 bases separating them. The CDR3 runs to 13 residues.

The table lists this clone with a count of one. The chain combines TRBV2 with TRBJ2-2; weak D call: TRBD1 (5 bases). Per germline, CDR1 SNHLY and CDR2 FYNNEI. V was cut by 4 bases and J by 2 bases, with 11 bases left in between. The CDR3 runs 15 residues. For the CDR3, the DNA is TGTGCCAGCAGTGTAGGGGAAATTAACACCGGGGAGCTGTTTTTT. Translated: CASSVGEINTGELFF.

The chain employs TRBV6-6 and TRBJ2-1; D is possibly TRBD1 (6 bases). The CDR3 extends over 16 amino acids. Germline V gene lookup returns CDR1 MNHNY and CDR2 SVGAGI (reference sequence). V lost 7 bases, J lost 9 bases, and 25 bases lay in between. The CDR3 coding sequence is TGTGCCAGCAAAGGGGGAAAAGGTTTAGGGGCCAGTGAGCAGTTCTTC. Protein: CASKGGKGLGASEQFF.

In this sample, this clone turned up once. The gene calls are TRBV5-1 and TRBJ1-5; 9 nucleotides line up with TRBD1. Per germline, CDR1 SGHRS and CDR2 YFSETQ. The CDR3 extends over 13 amino acids. J lost 6 bases, V lost 5 bases, and 3 bases had no gene match. The CDR3 loop is CASRGQGIQPQHF. CDR3 coding DNA: TGCGCCAGCAGGGGACAGGGCATTCAGCCCCAGCATTTT.

J is TRBJ1-1 and V is TRBV28; D gene uncertain. The V end lost 2 bases, the J end lost 3 bases, and 16 bases lay between the germline ends. This CDR3 comprises 16 residues. Germline CDR1 MDHEN, CDR2 SYDVKM. This CDR3 reads CASSLSGGTFYTEAFF. In DNA form, the CDR3 reads TGTGCCAGCAGTTTAAGTGGAGGAACCTTTTACACTGAAGCTTTCTTT.

This clone has just a few counts. The chain joins TRBV9 to TRBJ2-5; the match to TRBD2 covers 11 bases. Germline CDR1 is SGDLS and CDR2 is YYNGEE. Trimming took 4 bases from V and 4 from J; bases not matched to a gene: 3. This CDR3 has 14 amino acids. CDR3 in DNA: TGTGCCAGCAGCCCAGGACTAGCGGGAGAGACCCAGTACTTC. This encodes CASSPGLAGETQYF.

The rearrangement links TRBV7-9 to TRBJ2-5; 8 bases fit TRBD2. Trimming at V came to 5 bases and at J to 5 bases, leaving 13 bases not matched to a gene. CDR1 is SEHNR, CDR2 FQNEAQ, per germline (reference sequence). The CDR3 is 16 residues long. The CDR3: CASSRTVAGIEETQYF. The CDR3 region has the DNA TGTGCCAGCAGCAGGACGGTAGCGGGAATTGAGGAGACCCAGTACTTC.